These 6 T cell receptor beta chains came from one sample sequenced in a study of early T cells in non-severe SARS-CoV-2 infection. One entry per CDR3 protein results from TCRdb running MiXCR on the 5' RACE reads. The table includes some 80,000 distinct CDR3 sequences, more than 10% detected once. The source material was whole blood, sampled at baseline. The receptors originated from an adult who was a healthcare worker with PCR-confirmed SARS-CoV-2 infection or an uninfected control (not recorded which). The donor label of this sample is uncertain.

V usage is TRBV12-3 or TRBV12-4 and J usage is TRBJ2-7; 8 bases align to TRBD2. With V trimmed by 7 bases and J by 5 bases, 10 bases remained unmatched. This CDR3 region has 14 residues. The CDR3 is CASKGGAGDHEQYF. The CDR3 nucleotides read TGTGCCAGCAAAGGGGGAGCGGGAGACCACGAGCAGTACTTC.

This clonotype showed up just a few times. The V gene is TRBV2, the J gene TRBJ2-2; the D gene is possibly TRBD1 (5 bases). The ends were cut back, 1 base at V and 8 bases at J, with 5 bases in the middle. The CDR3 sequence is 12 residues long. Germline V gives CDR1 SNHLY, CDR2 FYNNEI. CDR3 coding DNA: TGTGCCAGCAGTGAAGAGGGGGGGGAGCTGTTTTTT. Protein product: CASSEEGGELFF.

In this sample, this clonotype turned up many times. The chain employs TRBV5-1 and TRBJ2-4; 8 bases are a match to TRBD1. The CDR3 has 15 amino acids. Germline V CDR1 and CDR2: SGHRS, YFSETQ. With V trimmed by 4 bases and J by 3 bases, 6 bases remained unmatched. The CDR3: CASSAGQGDKNIQYF. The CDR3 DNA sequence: TGCGCCAGCAGCGCTGGACAGGGAGACAAAAACATTCAGTACTTC.

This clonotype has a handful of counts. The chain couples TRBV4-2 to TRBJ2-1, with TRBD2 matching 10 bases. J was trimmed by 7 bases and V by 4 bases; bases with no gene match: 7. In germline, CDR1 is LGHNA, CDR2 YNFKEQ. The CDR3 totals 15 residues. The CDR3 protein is CASSLGLARLNEQFF. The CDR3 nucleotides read TGTGCCAGCAGCCTGGGACTAGCGCGTCTGAATGAGCAGTTCTTC.

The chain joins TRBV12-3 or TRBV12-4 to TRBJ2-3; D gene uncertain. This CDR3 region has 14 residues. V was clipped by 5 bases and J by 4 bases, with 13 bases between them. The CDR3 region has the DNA TGTGCCAGCAGTCCTGGAGTCACCGCAGATACGCAGTATTTT. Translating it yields CASSPGVTADTQYF.

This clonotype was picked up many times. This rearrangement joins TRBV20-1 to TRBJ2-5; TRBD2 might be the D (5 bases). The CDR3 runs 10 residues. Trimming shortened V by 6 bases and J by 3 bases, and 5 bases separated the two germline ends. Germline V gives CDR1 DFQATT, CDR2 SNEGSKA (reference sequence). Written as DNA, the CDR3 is TGCAGTGCCGGGAAAGAGACCCAGTACTTC. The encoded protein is CSAGKETQYF.